These 26 T cell receptor beta chains were sequenced from one sample in a study of cytomegalovirus exposure and HLA in healthy donors. 60 Vbeta and 13 Jbeta primers were used in PCR. Method: immunoSEQ multiplex PCR; TCRdb's copy keeps in-frame clones and lacks some. The data show about 210,000 clones, with about 80% seen just once and around 6% held by the top ten. Sequencing used PBMCs. The source of these receptors is a man in his forties or fifties in good health and CMV-seropositive.

J is TRBJ1-1 and V is TRBV5-3, with 7 bases identical to TRBD1. TRBV5-3 is marked as an open reading frame, function uncertain. The CDR3 totals 13 residues. V dropped 5 bases and J dropped 3; count of bases not matched to a gene: 4. The CDR3 loop reads CARRIRGDTEAFF. CDR3 nucleotide sequence: TGTGCCAGAAGGATCAGGGGGGACACTGAAGCTTTCTTT.

V and J are TRBV19 and TRBJ1-4; a weak D match, TRBD1 (6 bases). The length of the CDR3 is 16 residues. The V gene's germline CDR1 is LNHDA and CDR2 SQIVND (reference sequence). V lost 5 bases, J lost 1 base, and 14 bases lay in between. The CDR3 region has the DNA TGTGCCAGTAGTCCCGGGGAGGGGGGAACTAATGAAAAACTGTTTTTT. This gives the protein CASSPGEGGTNEKLFF.

CDR3 amino acids: CSVVRDWGSTDTQYF. The CDR3 bases are TGCAGCGTCGTCCGGGACTGGGGAAGCACAGATACGCAGTATTTT. The chain employs TRBV29-1 and TRBJ2-3; TRBD2 might be the D (6 bases). The CDR3 is made up of 15 amino acids. V was trimmed by 6 bases and J by 0 bases, leaving 16 bases between them. From germline, CDR1 is SQVTM and CDR2 ANQGSEA.

This clone was seen a few times. The chain employs TRBV19 and TRBJ2-7; tentative D call: TRBD2 (5 bases). With 6 bases removed from V and 3 bases from J, the gap between germline ends came to 15 bases. This CDR3 is 14 amino acids long. Looked up from germline, CDR1 is LNHDA and CDR2 is SQIVND (reference sequence). CDR3 residues: CASSLFGIFYEQYV. DNA for the CDR3: TGTGCCAGTAGCTTATTCGGGATTTTCTACGAGCAGTACGTC.

In its sample, this clone was seen a few times. The V call is TRBV5-1, the J call TRBJ1-4, with no clear D. The length of the CDR3 is 16 residues. Germline CDR1 and CDR2: SGHRS and YFSETQ. Deletions cut 0 bases from V and 8 bases from J, with 17 bases between. The CDR3 sequence: CASSLDPATGIEKLFF. The CDR3 DNA sequence: TGCGCCAGCAGCTTGGATCCGGCCACGGGGATCGAAAAACTGTTTTTT. Full variable domain (missing parts from reference TRBV5-1 and TRBJ1-4): KAGVTQTPRYLIKTRGQQVTLSCSPISGHRSVSWYQQTPGQGLQFLFEYFSETQRNKGNFPGRFSGRQFSNSRSEMNVSTLELGDSALYLCASSLDPATGIEKLFFGSGTQLSVL.

This clone occurred once. The chain joins TRBV27 to TRBJ1-5, with a possible D match to TRBD1 (6 bases). Trimming took off 8 bases at V and 3 bases at J, with 11 bases between the two ends. The CDR3 is 13 amino acids. The germline CDR1 and CDR2 sequences are MNHEY and SMNVEV (reference sequence). CDR3 bases: TGTGCCAGCGGACAGTTTGTCAATCAGCCCCAGCATTTT. It specifies CASGQFVNQPQHF.

The chain uses TRBV4-1 and TRBJ2-2; 12 bases fit TRBD2. Germline V CDR1 and CDR2: MGHRA, YSYEKL. The V segment lost 4 bases and the J segment 2 bases; nucleotides outside the gene matches: 14. The CDR3 covers 20 residues. CDR3 region: CASSPTSGSSWRINTGELFF. CDR3 bases: TGCGCCAGCAGCCCGACTAGCGGGAGCAGTTGGAGAATAAACACCGGGGAGCTGTTTTTT.

The CDR3 loop reads CASSHGQGGTEAFF. The DNA for the CDR3 is TGTGCCAGCAGTCATGGACAGGGGGGCACTGAAGCTTTCTTT. The rearrangement joins TRBV9 to TRBJ1-1; 10 positions agree with TRBD1. Per germline, CDR1 SGDLS and CDR2 YYNGEE. The CDR3 loop spans 14 amino acids. Unmatched junction bases numbered 5, after V lost 5 bases and J lost 4 bases.

This clone was recorded only once. The chain links TRBV5-4 to TRBJ2-1; D uncertain. The germline V and J ends were trimmed by 0 bases and 3 bases, with 13 bases remaining between them. The CDR3 totals 16 residues. Germline CDR1 and CDR2: SGHNT and YYREEE (reference sequence). The DNA for the CDR3 is TGTGCCAGCAGCTTGGTAACTACCACCTACTACAATGAGCAGTTCTTC. Its protein is CASSLVTTTYYNEQFF.

V and J are TRBV6-5 and TRBJ1-1, with a possible D match to TRBD1 (5 bases). The CDR3 sequence is 13 residues long. The germline CDR1 and CDR2 sequences are MNHEY and SVGAGI. With 6 bases removed from V and 1 base from J, the gap between germline ends came to 9 bases. The CDR3 loop reads CASRDIANTEAFF. The CDR3 DNA reads TGTGCCAGCAGGGACATTGCGAACACTGAAGCTTTCTTT.

The CDR3 here is CASRPGGGGHYGYTF. In DNA form, the CDR3 reads TGTGCCAGCAGGCCAGGAGGGGGGGGGCACTATGGCTACACCTTC. The J gene is TRBJ1-2, the V gene TRBV6-1; D perhaps matches TRBD1 (6 bases). Germline CDR1 and CDR2: MNHNS and SASEGT. The CDR3 has 15 amino acids. Between the trimmed V and J ends, which lost 6 bases and 3 bases, there was a span of 17 bases.

This clone was observed many times. The rearrangement uses TRBV4-1 and TRBJ2-7; TRBD2 might be the D (5 bases). There are 16 residues in the CDR3. The germline gives CDR1 MGHRA, CDR2 YSYEKL. V dropped 3 bases and J dropped 0 bases, with 15 bases sitting between them. The CDR3 loop is CASSHLDLISSYEQYF. The CDR3 DNA sequence: TGCGCCAGCAGCCACCTGGACTTAATCAGCTCCTACGAGCAGTACTTC.

A few counts support this clone. The chain is built from TRBV14 and TRBJ2-1; TRBD2 aligns across 7 bases. V shed 1 base and J 3 bases; nucleotides not matched to a gene: 3. Germline CDR1 and CDR2: SGHDN and FVKESK. This CDR3 has 15 amino acids. CDR3 nucleotides: TGTGCCAGCAGCCAAGTTCGGGGGGACTACAATGAGCAGTTCTTC. Translation: CASSQVRGDYNEQFF.

This rearrangement joins TRBV27 to TRBJ2-2, with unresolved D. Trimming stripped 4 bases from V and 7 bases from J, with 4 bases between. CDR1 and CDR2 from the germline V gene are MNHEY and SMNVEV (reference sequence). This CDR3 is built from 11 residues. Here the CDR3 DNA reads TGTGCCAGCAGTTCCCTCGGGGAGCTGTTTTTT. Amino acids: CASSSLGELFF.

This chain links TRBV6-5 with TRBJ2-1, with D perhaps matching TRBD2 (6 bases). Trimming took off 2 bases at V and 0 bases at J, with 8 bases between the two ends. The CDR3 length is 15 residues. Germline V gene data show CDR1 as MNHEY and CDR2 as SVGAGI. In DNA form, the CDR3 reads TGTGCCAGCAGTTACCGGGAGCACTCCTACAATGAGCAGTTCTTC. Translated, it gives CASSYREHSYNEQFF.

V gene TRBV6-5 combines with J gene TRBJ2-1, with 12 positions matching TRBD2. Germline V lookup: CDR1 MNHEY, CDR2 SVGAGI. The CDR3 runs 15 residues. V trimming: 8 bases; J trimming: 8 bases; junction bases outside the gene matches: 10. CDR3 sequence: CASVQLAGGPYEQFF. The CDR3 DNA reads TGTGCCAGCGTACAGCTAGCGGGAGGGCCCTATGAGCAGTTCTTC.

The J gene is TRBJ2-3, the V gene TRBV5-6; D is perhaps TRBD1 (6 bases). There are 14 residues in the CDR3. Germline V CDR1 and CDR2: SGHDT, YYEEEE. Trimming left V 1 base short and J 2 bases short, with 8 bases between. The CDR3 bases are TGTGCCAGCAGCTTGCAGGGGCACACAGATACGCAGTATTTT. Its translation: CASSLQGHTDTQYF.

The rearrangement uses TRBV10-2 and TRBJ2-7, with a possible D match to TRBD1 (6 bases). V was pared by 8 bases and J by 3 bases, with 11 bases between. Germline values: CDR1 WSHSY, CDR2 SAAADI. The CDR3 sequence is 12 residues long. The CDR3 spells CASATGNYEQYF. The CDR3 region has the DNA TGCGCCAGCGCGACAGGAAACTACGAGCAGTACTTC.

The chain has TRBV6-6 and TRBJ1-5, with a tentative D call TRBD1 (6 bases). The V end was cut by 6 bases, the J end by 3 bases, with 12 bases between. CDR1 and CDR2 (germline): MNHNY, SVGAGI (reference sequence). The CDR3 sequence is 14 residues long. DNA of the CDR3: TGTGCCAGCAGGGCGGACAGTAACAATCAGCCCCAGCATTTT. Its protein product is CASRADSNNQPQHF.

CDR3 amino acids: CASTWGGDRSVGGELFF. The CDR3 coding sequence is TGTGCCAGCACGTGGGGTGGGGACAGGTCCGTCGGCGGGGAGCTGTTTTTT. The chain joins TRBV5-6 to TRBJ2-2, with TRBD1 identical over 8 bases. Germline V gene sequence: CDR1 SGHDT, CDR2 YYEEEE. The CDR3 runs 17 residues. Germline trimming cut 6 bases from V and 7 bases from J; bases unmatched to any gene: 17. Drawing the rest from reference TRBV5-6 and TRBJ2-2, the complete variable domain is DAGVTQSPTHLIKTRGQQVTLRCSPKSGHDTVSWYQQALGQGPQFIFQYYEEEERQRGNFPDRFSGHQFPNYSSELNVNALLLGDSALYLCASTWGGDRSVGGELFFGEGSRLTVL.

This chain joins TRBV5-6 and TRBJ2-5, with a weak D call TRBD1 (7 bases). The CDR3 consists of 16 residues. Trimming stripped 1 base from V and 4 bases from J, with 17 bases between. The germline V gene has CDR1 SGHDT and CDR2 YYEEEE. CDR3 DNA: TGTGCCAGCAGCTTGCCTCAGGGGGGCGTTCGAGAGACCCAGTACTTC. Translation: CASSLPQGGVRETQYF.

This clone has just one count. The chain links TRBV7-3 to TRBJ2-2, with 8 bases aligning to TRBD1. Germline loops: CDR1 SGHTA, CDR2 FQGTGA. The CDR3 has 14 amino acids. Germline trimming cut 4 bases from V and 6 bases from J; bases unmatched to any gene: 4. CDR3 loop: CASSSGQVPGELFF. Here the CDR3 DNA reads TGTGCCAGCAGCTCGGGACAGGTTCCCGGGGAGCTGTTTTTT.

The chain carries TRBV13 and TRBJ1-3; 9 nucleotides agree with TRBD1. Losses at the gene ends were 7 bases for V and 2 bases for J; bases not matched to a gene: 6. This CDR3 comprises 15 residues. Germline values: CDR1 PRHDT, CDR2 FYEKMQ (reference sequence). The CDR3 DNA sequence: TGTGCCAGCATGATACAGGGGGCTCCTGGAAACACCATATATTTT. Its protein product is CASMIQGAPGNTIYF.

In its sample, this clone was seen a few times. This sequence joins TRBV7-8 and TRBJ2-5; TRBD1 aligns across 10 bases. CDR3 size: 16 residues. CDR1 is SGHVS, CDR2 FQNEAQ, per germline. V gave up 5 bases and J gave up 2 bases; unmatched junction bases: 8. The CDR3 nucleotides are TGTGCCAGCAGCCCCCGGGACAGGGGTGGGCAAGAGACCCAGTACTTC. The encoded protein is CASSPRDRGGQETQYF.

The genes are TRBV6-1 and TRBJ2-7; no reliable D call. Germline assignment: CDR1 MNHNS and CDR2 SASEGT. The V gene lost 5 bases and the J gene lost 0 bases, with 14 bases spanning the gap. The CDR3 is 15 residues long. CDR3 sequence (DNA): TGTGCCAGCAGTCTCGCGGTCAGAAACTCCTACGAGCAGTACTTC. Encoded protein: CASSLAVRNSYEQYF.

This clone was counted between two and nine times. The chain uses TRBV5-4 and TRBJ1-2; unclear D gene. V was clipped by 4 bases and J by 5 bases, with 15 bases between them. The CDR3 has 14 residues. Per germline, CDR1 SGHNT and CDR2 YYREEE (reference sequence). In DNA, the CDR3 is TGTGCCAGCAGCCTCGGGCCTCGGGAGTATGGCTACACCTTC. Translation: CASSLGPREYGYTF.